Shown below are 3 T cell receptor beta chains from a single sample sequenced in a study of response to subunit inactivated influenza vaccine. Via MiXCR, TCRdb re-called the RT-PCR reads, giving one row per CDR3 protein. This sample has under 950,000 distinct CDR3 sequences, with roughly 20% found just once. The sample was PBMCs from blood, taken more than 4 days after vaccination. These receptors were obtained from a man aged 45-65 years who received an inactivated influenza vaccine.

This clonotype has a count of ten or more. This rearrangement joins TRBV7-9 to TRBJ1-1; D gene uncertain. The V end was cut by 3 bases, the J end by 5 bases, with 10 bases between. Germline V gene sequence: CDR1 SEHNR, CDR2 FQNEAQ (reference sequence). This CDR3 region has 13 residues. The chain's CDR3 is CASSFREGTEAFF. As DNA, the CDR3 is TGTGCCAGCAGCTTCCGCGAAGGGACTGAAGCTTTCTTT.

CDR3 region: CASSEGRLTNYNEQFF. In DNA, the CDR3 is TGTGCCAGCAGTGAAGGTCGACTAACGAATTACAATGAGCAGTTCTTC. V and J are TRBV2 and TRBJ2-1; D might be TRBD2 (5 bases). The ends were cut back, 1 base at V and 4 bases at J, with 14 bases in the middle. The CDR3 has 16 amino acids. CDR1 is SNHLY and CDR2 is FYNNEI in the germline V gene.

This clonotype was recorded a few times. The chain has TRBV15 and TRBJ2-1, with 10 positions matching TRBD2. There are 16 residues in the CDR3. V gave up 5 bases and J gave up 2 bases; unmatched junction bases: 6. Looked up from germline, CDR1 is LNHNV and CDR2 is YYDKDF (reference sequence). The CDR3 region is CATSGLAGVAYNEQFF. The CDR3, as DNA: TGTGCCACCAGCGGGCTAGCGGGGGTCGCCTACAATGAGCAGTTCTTC.